This T cell receptor beta chain is drawn from a study of cytomegalovirus exposure and HLA in healthy donors. The study, taken as a whole, reports: High sensitivity and specificity were reportedly achieved when the classifier diagnosed cytomegalovirus status.

The PCR used 60 Vbeta and 13 Jbeta primers. The table came from immunoSEQ multiplex PCR; TCRdb's copy has only in-frame clones and leaves some out. The table lists about 110,000 clones. CDR3 length: 14 residues. Trimming cost V 4 bases and J 3 bases, with 10 bases left between them. Germline assignment: CDR1 MNHEY and CDR2 SVGAGI. As to this clone: The antigen is unknown.

The chain couples TRBV6-5 to TRBJ1-5, with a tentative D call TRBD1 (5 bases). The source of this sequence is a man aged 45-65 years in good health and CMV-seronegative. Material for sequencing was PBMCs. The CDR3 DNA follows: TGTGCCAGCAGTTTTACGGGGGACAATCAGCCCCAGCATTTT. Its translation: CASSFTGDNQPQHF.